Following are 30 T cell receptor beta chains from one sample sequenced in a study of blood T cell repertoires in COVID-19 (dated by TCRdb to the early 2020s). Library preparation employed the immunoSEQ multiplex PCR assay. TCRdb's version of the immuneACCESS table is confined to in-frame rearrangements and falls short of the full clone set. An unresolved V gene accounts for under half of the shortfall where checked; the remainder is of unknown origin. The sample table records some 350,000 clones; 89% of these occur just once. The biggest ten clones account for under 4% of the sample. The sequenced material came from peripheral blood. Receptor source: a woman in her 30s with COVID-19, enrolled during active disease.

This clone was picked up one time. The gene calls are TRBV5-8 and TRBJ1-2; no clear D gene. Germline loops: CDR1 SGHTS, CDR2 YDEGEE. The germline V and J ends were trimmed by 7 bases and 7 bases, with 14 bases remaining between them. CDR3 length equals 12 residues. CDR3 bases: TGTGCCAGCCCCATGGTCCGGGTTGGCTACACCTTC. Its translation: CASPMVRVGYTF.

This clone was counted a few times. The gene calls are TRBV4-1 and TRBJ1-5; tentative D call: TRBD1 (6 bases). The V gene's germline CDR1 is MGHRA and CDR2 YSYEKL. Trimming took 1 base from V and 7 from J, leaving 11 bases between them. The CDR3 sequence is 14 residues long. CDR3 protein: CASSQGEGVQPQHF. CDR3 nucleotide sequence: TGCGCCAGCAGCCAAGGGGAGGGGGTCCAGCCCCAGCATTTT.

The rearrangement uses TRBV4-1 and TRBJ2-7; no definite D call. The CDR3 loop spans 12 amino acids. The V end was cut by 0 bases, the J end by 5 bases, with 5 bases between. The germline gives CDR1 MGHRA, CDR2 YSYEKL. Here the CDR3 DNA reads TGCGCCAGCAGCCAAGATGTAAACGAGCAGTACTTC. Translating gives CASSQDVNEQYF.

The V gene is TRBV19, the J gene TRBJ1-1; the match to TRBD1 covers 8 bases. Trimming took 4 bases from V and 10 from J; bases not matched to a gene: 8. Germline-derived CDR1 and CDR2 are LNHDA and SQIVND (reference sequence). CDR3 length: 13 residues. The CDR3 DNA reads TGTGCCAGTAGTACGACAGGGGTCTTTAGAGCTTTCTTT. Residues: CASSTTGVFRAFF. The variable domain in full, completed from reference TRBV19 and TRBJ1-1, reads DGGITQSPKYLFRKEGQNVTLSCEQNLNHDAMYWYRQDPGQGLRLIYYSQIVNDFQKGDIAEGYSVSREKKESFPLTVTSAQKNPTAFYLCASSTTGVFRAFFGQGTRLTVV.

The CDR3 here is CASSFNRGNEKLFF. DNA of the CDR3: TGCGCCAGCAGCTTCAACAGGGGTAATGAAAAACTGTTTTTT. The chain is built from TRBV5-1 and TRBJ1-4; 7 bases match TRBD1. The germline V gene has CDR1 SGHRS and CDR2 YFSETQ. V shed 2 bases, J shed 4 bases, and the junction held 2 bases outside the gene matches. This CDR3 spans 14 amino acids.

The rearrangement links TRBV27 to TRBJ1-3; D may be TRBD1 (5 bases). Per germline, CDR1 MNHEY and CDR2 SMNVEV (reference sequence). Trimming shortened V by 6 bases and J by 0 bases, and 9 bases separated the two germline ends. The CDR3 is 14 amino acids. The chain's CDR3 is CASSAGFSGNTIYF. Here the CDR3 DNA reads TGTGCCAGCAGCGCAGGGTTCTCTGGAAACACCATATATTTT.

V is TRBV2 and J is TRBJ1-1, with a tentative D call TRBD1 (5 bases). The CDR3 covers 16 residues. V was shortened by 3 bases and J by 3 bases, with 17 bases between the two germline ends. The germline gives CDR1 SNHLY, CDR2 FYNNEI. CDR3 region: CASSEGPDIRDTEAFF. The CDR3 DNA follows: TGTGCCAGCAGTGAGGGGCCCGACATTAGGGACACTGAAGCTTTCTTT.

In its sample, this clone was seen a few times. The chain is built from TRBV6-1 and TRBJ1-3, with a possible D match to TRBD1 (5 bases). Trimming removed 0 bases from V and 4 bases from J, with 13 bases in between. The CDR3 sequence is 16 residues long. Germline lookup yields CDR1 MNHNS and CDR2 SASEGT. CDR3 loop: CASSEAQPGRGNTIYF. CDR3 in DNA: TGTGCCAGCAGTGAAGCGCAGCCAGGGCGAGGAAACACCATATATTTT.

The rearrangement uses TRBV21-1 and TRBJ2-1; TRBD2 reflects the table's D call only, with no check against the DNA. TRBV21-1 is designated a pseudogene. There are 18 residues in the CDR3. The chain's CDR3 is CASSRTGKGLAGDNEQFF. The CDR3 DNA follows: TGTGCCAGCAGCAGGACAGGGAAGGGACTAGCGGGCGACAATGAGCAGTTCTTC.

V is TRBV5-6 and J is TRBJ1-5; 9 nucleotides line up with TRBD1. Germline V gene lookup returns CDR1 SGHDT and CDR2 YYEEEE. V lost 3 bases and J lost 3; bases outside the gene matches: 4. The CDR3 sequence is 15 residues long. The CDR3 nucleotides read TGTGCCAGCAGCTCGGGACAGGGCCACAATCAGCCCCAGCATTTT. It translates to CASSSGQGHNQPQHF.

This sequence joins TRBV2 and TRBJ2-4, with 8 bases aligning to TRBD1. Looked up from germline, CDR1 is SNHLY and CDR2 is FYNNEI. This CDR3 is built from 15 residues. Trimming at V came to 7 bases and at J to 3 bases, leaving 8 bases not matched to a gene. The CDR3 loop is CASIDWTGNKNIQYF. In DNA form, the CDR3 reads TGTGCCAGCATCGACTGGACAGGGAACAAAAACATTCAGTACTTC.

The chain couples TRBV19 to TRBJ1-4, with 10 nucleotides matching TRBD1. CDR1 LNHDA and CDR2 SQIVND come from the germline V gene (reference sequence). V lost 5 bases, J lost 4 bases, and 4 bases stayed unmatched. The length of the CDR3 is 15 residues. The DNA of the CDR3 is TGTGCCAGTAGTGGACGGGACAGGGGTAATGAAAAACTGTTTTTT. This translates into CASSGRDRGNEKLFF.

The chain carries TRBV11-2 and TRBJ2-1; a possible D gene is TRBD2 (6 bases). Trimming removed 1 base from V and 4 bases from J, with 17 bases in between. The CDR3 has 17 amino acids. CDR1 and CDR2 from the germline V gene are SGHAT and FQNNGV. DNA of the CDR3: TGTGCCAGCAGCTTAGTAGGTGGGAGGAATAGTTACAATGAGCAGTTCTTC. This encodes CASSLVGGRNSYNEQFF.

The chain employs TRBV30 and TRBJ1-2; D may be TRBD1 (6 bases). Germline V gene data show CDR1 as GTSNPN and CDR2 as SVGIG (reference sequence). The CDR3 spans 18 residues. Trimming removed 3 bases from V and 3 bases from J, with 26 bases in between. The CDR3 is CAWSGGGGRETKYYGYTF. CDR3 coding DNA: TGTGCCTGGAGCGGAGGGGGGGGCAGAGAAACGAAGTACTATGGCTACACCTTC.

The chain uses TRBV27 and TRBJ2-7, with TRBD1 matching 8 bases. The trim removed 3 bases at V and 6 bases at J, leaving 10 bases unmatched. The CDR3 totals 15 residues. Germline V gives CDR1 MNHEY, CDR2 SMNVEV (reference sequence). The CDR3 nucleotides are TGTGCCAGCAGTTTTTGGCGGACAGGGAGGATCGAGCAGTACTTC. Translated: CASSFWRTGRIEQYF.

This clone occurred once. This sequence joins TRBV7-9 and TRBJ1-6, with a possible D match to TRBD1 (6 bases). Deletions cut 5 bases from V and 8 bases from J, with 13 bases between. The CDR3 sequence is 14 residues long. Germline CDR1 reads SEHNR; CDR2 reads FQNEAQ (reference sequence). In DNA, the CDR3 is TGTGCCAGCAGCCGACCGGACAGTTATTCACCCCTCCACTTT. Protein: CASSRPDSYSPLHF.

CDR3 loop: CASSLGGQGADQPQHF. The CDR3 DNA is TGTGCCAGCAGCTTGGGCGGACAGGGTGCGGATCAGCCCCAGCATTTT. The V and J genes are TRBV5-4 and TRBJ1-5, with 8 nucleotides matching TRBD1. CDR1 and CDR2 from the germline V gene are SGHNT and YYREEE (reference sequence). V trimming: 0 bases; J trimming: 5 bases; junction bases outside the gene matches: 7. CDR3 length: 16 amino acids.

J is TRBJ1-5 and V is TRBV4-2; D is possibly TRBD1 (5 bases). Deletions cut 1 base from V and 4 bases from J, with 11 bases between. Germline CDR1 reads LGHNA; CDR2 reads YNFKEQ. CDR3 length: 15 residues. This chain's CDR3 is CASSQVSGINQPQHF. CDR3 sequence (DNA): TGTGCCAGCAGCCAAGTTTCAGGGATAAATCAGCCCCAGCATTTT.

V and J are TRBV19 and TRBJ1-2; no reliable D call. Trimming took 5 bases from V and 0 from J, leaving 19 bases between them. CDR1 is LNHDA, CDR2 SQIVND, per germline (reference sequence). The CDR3 has 17 residues. The CDR3 nucleotides read TGTGCCAGTAGTCCCTCAGGCGTGGCCCGTACTAACTATGGCTACACCTTC. Protein sequence: CASSPSGVARTNYGYTF.

The rearrangement uses TRBV10-3 and TRBJ1-1; no clear D. The ends were cut back, 3 bases at V and 1 base at J, with 9 bases in the middle. This CDR3 contains 14 residues. Germline loops: CDR1 ENHRY, CDR2 SYGVKD. CDR3 protein: CAISDGRENTEAFF. In DNA, the CDR3 is TGTGCCATCAGTGACGGACGGGAGAACACTGAAGCTTTCTTT.

The CDR3 region is CASSHQGEKLFF. CDR3 sequence (DNA): TGTGCCAGCAGCCATCAGGGTGAAAAACTGTTTTTT. The rearrangement joins TRBV3-1 (or the pseudogene TRBV3-2) to TRBJ1-4; maybe TRBD1 (5 bases). CDR3 length: 12 amino acids. V lost 3 bases and J lost 7, with 6 bases in between. CDR1 and CDR2 (germline): LGHDT, YNNKEL (reference sequence).

A note on this clone: One end of the junction varies from germline; a read error may be responsible. The chain uses TRBV12-5 and TRBJ1-2; a possible D gene is TRBD1 (5 bases). CDR1 LGHNT and CDR2 FRNRAP come from the germline V gene. CDR3 size: 15 residues. CDR3 residues: CASAPTEAKEDGYTF. In DNA, the CDR3 is TGCGCTAGTGCCCCGACAGAAGCAAAAGAGGATGGCTACACCTTC.

For this clone: Other nucleotide sequences in the sample specify the same CDR3. V usage is TRBV18 and J usage is TRBJ2-2, with TRBD1 as a possible D gene (5 bases). The CDR3 runs to 15 residues. Germline lookup yields CDR1 KGHSH and CDR2 LQKENI. V was shortened by 2 bases and J by 2 bases, with 9 bases between the two germline ends. The CDR3 loop is CASSPRTTNTGELFF. The CDR3 coding sequence is TGTGCCAGCTCACCAAGGACAACCAACACCGGGGAGCTGTTTTTT. The full variable domain, rest sourced from reference TRBV18 and TRBJ2-2, is NAGVMQNPRHLVRRRGQEARLRCSPMKGHSHVYWYRQLPEEGLKFMVYLQKENIIDESGMPKERFSAEFPKEGPSILRIQQVVRGDSAAYFCASSPRTTNTGELFFGEGSRLTVL.

This chain joins TRBV2 and TRBJ2-3; 14 bases are shared with TRBD2. Germline V gene lookup returns CDR1 SNHLY and CDR2 FYNNEI. V lost 9 bases to trimming and J lost 5 bases; unmatched junction nucleotides: 10. The CDR3 has 16 residues. The CDR3 loop is CASPATSGGAIDTQYF. CDR3 coding DNA: TGTGCCAGTCCGGCGACTAGCGGGGGGGCTATAGATACGCAGTATTTT.

CDR3 sequence (DNA): TGTGCCAGCAGCTTAAATGTCGCAGATACGCAGTATTTT. Translation: CASSLNVADTQYF. The chain employs TRBV11-3 and TRBJ2-3; D uncertain. Germline V gene sequence: CDR1 SGHNT, CDR2 YENEEA. V was pared by 2 bases and J by 4 bases, with 7 bases between. This CDR3 has 13 amino acids.

V and J are TRBV28 and TRBJ2-7; a possible D gene is TRBD1 (5 bases). Looked up from germline, CDR1 is MDHEN and CDR2 is SYDVKM. CDR3 size: 14 residues. V shed 4 bases and J shed 0 bases, with 10 bases lying between them. CDR3 protein: CASSSQGLSYEQYF. The CDR3 DNA follows: TGTGCCAGCAGTTCGCAGGGCCTCTCCTACGAGCAGTACTTC.

This chain connects TRBV7-2 to TRBJ1-2; maybe TRBD1 (6 bases). Trimming left V 5 bases short and J 0 bases short, with 13 bases between. The V gene's germline CDR1 is SGHTA and CDR2 FQGNSA. The CDR3 consists of 15 residues. CDR3 nucleotides: TGTGCCAGCAGCCCGGACAGCGACACTAACTATGGCTACACCTTC. The encoded protein is CASSPDSDTNYGYTF.

The sample holds one count of this clone. CDR3 nucleotides: TGTGCCAGCAGCGGAACAGCCTCCGGAGGCTACGAGCAGTACTTC. Its protein is CASSGTASGGYEQYF. The V gene is TRBV7-2, the J gene TRBJ2-7; D perhaps matches TRBD2 (5 bases). The germline V gene has CDR1 SGHTA and CDR2 FQGNSA. V lost 5 bases and J lost 3, with 17 bases in between. This CDR3 has 15 amino acids.

This clone showed up just once. The chain has TRBV5-4 and TRBJ1-4; the match to TRBD1 covers 11 bases. The CDR3 totals 14 residues. The ends lost 5 bases at V and 6 bases at J; junction bases unmatched: 3. CDR1 and CDR2 from the germline V gene are SGHNT and YYREEE (reference sequence). The CDR3 bases are TGTGCCAGCAGGCCGGGACAGGGGGATGAAAAACTGTTTTTT. This encodes CASRPGQGDEKLFF.

The V gene is TRBV12-3 or TRBV12-4, the J gene TRBJ1-2; D gene unclear. V lost 3 bases, J lost 8 bases, and 13 bases lay in between. The CDR3 runs to 13 residues. CDR3 sequence (DNA): TGTGCCAGCAGTTTGAGTCGGTTGTCGGGCTACACCTTC. It is translated as CASSLSRLSGYTF.